Following are 23 T cell receptor beta chains from one sample sequenced in a study of neurological immune-mediated disorders. TCRdb redid the calling of the 5' RACE reads with MiXCR, one entry per CDR3 protein. This table has approximately 59,000 distinct CDR3 sequences, roughly 5.6% appearing once. Sequencing was carried out using PBMCs. Receptors originate from a human donor with multiple sclerosis. The donor label of this sample is uncertain.

This clonotype appeared many times. This chain links TRBV5-1 with TRBJ2-1; 7 nucleotides agree with TRBD1. CDR3 size: 16 residues. With V trimmed by 0 bases and J by 5 bases, 8 bases remained unmatched. CDR1 and CDR2 (germline): SGHRS, YFSETQ. The CDR3, as DNA: TGCGCCAGCAGCTTGGGCCTCCGGGACAGTAACAATGAGCAGTTCTTC. As protein: CASSLGLRDSNNEQFF.

This clonotype was counted at least ten times. The V call is TRBV7-6, the J call TRBJ1-6; 8 nucleotides agree with TRBD1. There are 14 residues in the CDR3. With V trimmed by 5 bases and J by 9 bases, 6 bases remained unmatched. Per the germline V gene, CDR1 is SGHVS and CDR2 is FNYEAQ. The CDR3 region has the DNA TGTGCCAGCAGCACAGGGGGTTTCGGTTCACCCCTCCACTTT. Translation gives CASSTGGFGSPLHF.

This clonotype appeared many times. This chain links TRBV5-1 with TRBJ2-7; D remains unclear. Trimming cost V 6 bases and J 1 base, with 8 bases left between them. Germline CDR1 is SGHRS and CDR2 is YFSETQ. The CDR3 is 12 residues long. CDR3: CASMSDSYEQYF. The DNA of the CDR3 is TGCGCCAGCATGAGCGATTCCTACGAGCAGTACTTC.

This clonotype showed up many times. The chain has TRBV5-1 and TRBJ1-2; 10 bases line up with TRBD1. This CDR3 contains 14 residues. With V trimmed by 0 bases and J by 6 bases, 2 bases remained unmatched. Looked up from germline, CDR1 is SGHRS and CDR2 is YFSETQ. In DNA, the CDR3 is TGCGCCAGCAGCTTGGGACAGGGGGCCAATGGCTACACCTTC. This gives the protein CASSLGQGANGYTF. Combining the CDR3 with reference TRBV5-1 and TRBJ1-2 gives the whole variable domain KAGVTQTPRYLIKTRGQQVTLSCSPISGHRSVSWYQQTPGQGLQFLFEYFSETQRNKGNFPGRFSGRQFSNSRSEMNVSTLELGDSALYLCASSLGQGANGYTFGSGTRLTVV.

This clonotype was observed many times. The gene calls are TRBV20-1 and TRBJ1-1, with D uncertain. Germline loops: CDR1 DFQATT, CDR2 SNEGSKA (reference sequence). CDR3 length: 14 amino acids. Trimming cost V 0 bases and J 2 bases, with 10 bases left between them. The CDR3 is CSAREQPLNTEAFF. The CDR3 nucleotides are TGCAGTGCTAGAGAGCAACCGCTAAACACTGAAGCTTTCTTT.

This clonotype appeared many times. This sequence joins TRBV5-1 and TRBJ2-3; no clear D. V lost 0 bases and J 0 bases, leaving 11 bases between the germline ends. The germline gives CDR1 SGHRS, CDR2 YFSETQ. This CDR3 comprises 16 residues. The CDR3 sequence: CASSLVVFTSTDTQYF. In DNA, the CDR3 is TGCGCCAGCAGCTTGGTTGTTTTTACGAGCACAGATACGCAGTATTTT.

This clonotype was counted at least ten times. This chain joins TRBV4-1 and TRBJ2-3; TRBD2 matches at 9 bases. Germline CDR1 and CDR2: MGHRA and YSYEKL. The length of the CDR3 is 17 residues. The trim removed 2 bases at V and 5 bases at J, leaving 11 bases unmatched. The CDR3 region is CASSQQEAGGPQDTQYF. CDR3 bases: TGCGCCAGCAGCCAACAAGAGGCGGGGGGGCCACAAGATACGCAGTATTTT.

This clonotype was observed many times. Here the CDR3 DNA reads TGTGCCAGCAGCCCCGGGGGTTCCTCCTACAATGAGCAGTTCTTC. This codes for CASSPGGSSYNEQFF. The chain links TRBV5-6 to TRBJ2-1, with TRBD2 as a possible D gene (6 bases). Trimming took 4 bases from V and 0 from J, leaving 11 bases between them. The germline V gene encodes CDR1 SGHDT and CDR2 YYEEEE. The CDR3 spans 15 residues.

This clonotype was seen ten or more times. The rearrangement joins TRBV10-3 to TRBJ2-7, with D possibly TRBD2 on 5 matching bases. Trimming removed 3 bases from V and 2 bases from J, with 17 bases in between. Germline V gene sequence: CDR1 ENHRY, CDR2 SYGVKD. This CDR3 comprises 16 residues. The CDR3 here is CAISDLETPGTYEQYF. The CDR3, as DNA: TGTGCCATCAGTGATCTGGAGACCCCGGGGACCTACGAGCAGTACTTC.

V usage is TRBV6-1 and J usage is TRBJ1-4; tentative D call: TRBD1 (5 bases). V was shortened by 5 bases and J by 8 bases, with 15 bases between the two germline ends. The CDR3 is 14 amino acids. Germline CDR1 MNHNS, CDR2 SASEGT. The CDR3, as DNA: TGTGCCAGCAGTAGGGACGTCCTCGGGGAAAAACTGTTTTTT. Encoded protein: CASSRDVLGEKLFF.

This clonotype was counted ten times or more. The chain is built from TRBV29-1 and TRBJ1-4; D gene ambiguous. CDR1 SQVTM and CDR2 ANQGSEA come from the germline V gene. The CDR3 runs to 13 residues. With 4 bases removed from V and 1 base from J, the gap between germline ends came to 7 bases. The chain's CDR3 is CSVGWLTNEKLFF. The CDR3 nucleotides read TGCAGCGTTGGTTGGTTAACTAATGAAAAACTGTTTTTT.

At least ten counts were recorded for this clonotype. J is TRBJ2-7 and V is TRBV19; D call uncertain. CDR3 size: 15 residues. From germline, CDR1 is LNHDA and CDR2 SQIVND (reference sequence). The V and J ends lost 7 bases and 2 bases respectively, with 18 bases between them. The CDR3 sequence: CASTTAGREPYEQYF. The CDR3 region has the DNA TGTGCCAGTACCACAGCAGGTAGGGAACCCTACGAGCAGTACTTC.

There are many counts of this clonotype. The chain uses TRBV5-1 and TRBJ2-2, with D tentatively TRBD1 (5 bases). The V gene lost 5 bases and the J gene lost 4 bases, with 21 bases spanning the gap. CDR1 and CDR2 from the germline V gene are SGHRS and YFSETQ. The CDR3 totals 17 residues. CDR3 sequence reads: CASSYDSTTLSTGELFF. CDR3 nucleotide sequence: TGCGCCAGCAGTTATGACAGTACTACCCTGAGCACCGGGGAGCTGTTTTTT.

This clonotype was seen at least ten times. The chain joins TRBV13 to TRBJ2-5; TRBD2 aligns across 11 bases. The CDR3 sequence is 16 residues long. V lost 4 bases to trimming and J lost 2 bases; unmatched junction nucleotides: 6. Germline CDR1 PRHDT, CDR2 FYEKMQ (reference sequence). CDR3 DNA: TGTGCCAGCAGCTCCGGACTAGCGGGCCCTCAAGAGACCCAGTACTTC. Its protein product is CASSSGLAGPQETQYF. Complete variable domain (other parts from reference TRBV13 and TRBJ2-5): AAGVIQSPRHLIKEKRETATLKCYPIPRHDTVYWYQQGPGQDPQFLISFYEKMQSDKGSIPDRFSAQQFSDYHSELNMSSLELGDSALYFCASSSGLAGPQETQYFGPGTRLLVL.

V gene TRBV7-8 combines with J gene TRBJ1-1; weak D call: TRBD1 (6 bases). This CDR3 spans 15 amino acids. Between the trimmed V and J ends, which lost 2 bases and 5 bases, there was a span of 15 bases. Germline assignment: CDR1 SGHVS and CDR2 FQNEAQ. The CDR3 DNA is TGTGCCAGCAGCTTATTTGAGGGGGTTTTTACTGAAGCTTTCTTT. Amino acid sequence: CASSLFEGVFTEAFF.

This clonotype was recorded many times. The chain carries TRBV20-1 and TRBJ1-3, with D possibly TRBD1 on 5 matching bases. The CDR3 is 13 amino acids. In germline, CDR1 is DFQATT, CDR2 SNEGSKA (reference sequence). CDR3 amino acids: CGRQTDSGNTIYF. The DNA of the CDR3 is TGCGGGAGACAGACCGACTCTGGAAACACCATATATTTT.

In its sample, this clonotype was seen many times. The chain joins TRBV5-1 to TRBJ2-2; no firm D call. This CDR3 region has 13 residues. Trimming removed 7 bases from V and 3 bases from J, with 10 bases in between. CDR1 and CDR2 from the germline V gene are SGHRS and YFSETQ. The CDR3 loop is CASGPPYTGELFF. CDR3 DNA sequence: TGCGCCAGCGGGCCCCCTTACACCGGGGAGCTGTTTTTT.

Ten or more counts support this clonotype. The rearrangement links TRBV7-9 to TRBJ1-2, with a weak D call TRBD1 (5 bases). The CDR3 totals 12 residues. Trimming cost V 1 base and J 6 bases, with 6 bases left between them. Germline lookup yields CDR1 SEHNR and CDR2 FQNEAQ (reference sequence). CDR3 sequence (DNA): TGTGCCAGCAGCTTAGGACAGAATGGCTACACCTTC. It specifies CASSLGQNGYTF.

The sample holds many counts of this clonotype. The chain joins TRBV5-1 to TRBJ1-2; TRBD1 agrees at 11 bases. Germline V gene data show CDR1 as SGHRS and CDR2 as YFSETQ. J was trimmed by 3 bases and V by 7 bases; bases with no gene match: 11. The CDR3 extends over 16 amino acids. The CDR3 region is CASGTGQGAFDYGYTF. Here the CDR3 DNA reads TGCGCCAGCGGTACCGGACAGGGGGCGTTTGACTATGGCTACACCTTC.

This clonotype was seen many times. The J gene is TRBJ2-2, the V gene TRBV5-1, with D possibly being TRBD1 (6 bases). The CDR3 consists of 15 residues. Trimming removed 7 bases from V and 0 bases from J, with 13 bases in between. The germline V gene encodes CDR1 SGHRS and CDR2 YFSETQ. CDR3 region: CASGTTLPNTGELFF. The DNA for the CDR3 is TGCGCCAGCGGGACAACTCTACCGAACACCGGGGAGCTGTTTTTT.

In this sample, this clonotype turned up a few times. This sequence joins TRBV7-9 and TRBJ1-2; D gene unclear. With 6 bases removed from V and 8 bases from J, the gap between germline ends came to 19 bases. The CDR3 loop spans 14 amino acids. Germline CDR1 is SEHNR and CDR2 is FQNEAQ (reference sequence). This chain's CDR3 is CASSHRSGLLGYTF. The CDR3 nucleotides read TGTGCCAGCAGTCACCGGTCGGGGTTGCTGGGCTACACCTTC.

In its sample, this clonotype was seen many times. The chain couples TRBV6-1 to TRBJ2-7; TRBD1 aligns across 8 bases. Trimming at V came to 3 bases and at J to 4 bases, leaving 5 bases not matched to a gene. The CDR3 is 14 residues long. Germline lookup yields CDR1 MNHNS and CDR2 SASEGT. The chain's CDR3 is CASSDQQGDYEQYF. The CDR3 coding sequence is TGTGCCAGCAGTGACCAACAGGGGGATTACGAGCAGTACTTC.

This clonotype was seen at least ten times. This chain uses TRBV29-1 with TRBJ2-7; D uncertain. Germline CDR1 is SQVTM and CDR2 is ANQGSEA. The CDR3 spans 12 residues. V shed 6 bases and J shed 0 bases, with 9 bases lying between them. This chain's CDR3 is CSVAGSSYEQYF. The DNA of the CDR3 is TGCAGCGTCGCCGGGTCCTCCTACGAGCAGTACTTC.